The next 29 T cell receptor beta chains were all read from a single sample in a study of vaccination effects on CD4 cells after COVID-19. No antigen has been assigned to these receptors. Only in-frame clones appear in the TCRdb table, and some are missing; sequencing was by immunoSEQ multiplex PCR. The sample shows some 25,000 clones, around four fifths of them seen only once. Under the ViraFEST assay, PBMC were stimulated with viral peptide pools so that antigen-specific CD4+ T cells expanded. Sequencing was performed afterwards. Following an approximately 11-day culture, CD4+ T cells were purified. Vaccination of participants consisted of two doses of either the BNT162b2 or mRNA-1273 vaccine. Specimen: CD4+ T cells from PBMCs cultured with HCoV-NL63 spike peptides, collected after COVID-19 vaccination. These receptors originate from a human donor who received a COVID-19 vaccine.

This clone showed up just once. The chain is built from TRBV5-1 and TRBJ1-1; D ambiguous. Trimming removed 0 bases at V and 0 bases at J, with 9 bases between. Germline CDR1 and CDR2: SGHRS and YFSETQ. The CDR3 is made up of 15 amino acids. As DNA, the CDR3 is TGCGCCAGCAGCTTGGTCCCGTTCATGAACACTGAAGCTTTCTTT. Amino acids: CASSLVPFMNTEAFF.

The rearrangement uses TRBV19 and TRBJ2-6; D is unclear. The V and J ends lost 3 bases and 0 bases respectively, with 9 bases between them. Germline loops: CDR1 LNHDA, CDR2 SQIVND (reference sequence). The CDR3 has 16 amino acids. CDR3 loop: CASSIGAVSGANVLTF. CDR3 nucleotides: TGTGCCAGTAGTATCGGTGCGGTCTCTGGGGCCAACGTCCTGACTTTC.

Here the CDR3 reads CAGSGTLNNSPLHF. The CDR3 DNA sequence: TGTGCCGGCTCCGGGACACTTAATAATTCACCCCTCCACTTT. The chain employs TRBV6-5 and TRBJ1-6; TRBD1 might be the D (6 bases). V lost 11 bases, J lost 5 bases, and 16 bases lay in between. The germline gives CDR1 MNHEY, CDR2 SVGAGI. This CDR3 has 14 residues.

This sequence joins TRBV7-2 and TRBJ2-5; D possibly uses TRBD1 or TRBD2 (5 bases each). This CDR3 has 15 amino acids. Germline CDR1 and CDR2: SGHTA and FQGNSA. Trimming stripped 5 bases from V and 4 bases from J, with 17 bases between. CDR3 residues: CASSPGTPGPETQYF. DNA of the CDR3: TGTGCCAGCAGCCCCGGGACCCCGGGGCCAGAGACCCAGTACTTC.

The chain recombines TRBV3-1 (or the pseudogene TRBV3-2) with TRBJ1-2; a possible D gene is TRBD1 (6 bases). The CDR3 is 15 residues long. Germline values: CDR1 LGHDT, CDR2 YNNKEL (reference sequence). V gave up 3 bases and J gave up 4 bases, with 15 bases separating them. The CDR3 coding sequence is TGTGCCAGCAGCCATCGCCTTTCAGGGGTCTATGGCTACACCTTC. Translating gives CASSHRLSGVYGYTF.

The CDR3 loop is CASSPSPGQHSYEQYF. The CDR3, as DNA: TGTGCCAGCAGTCCCTCACCGGGACAGCACTCCTACGAGCAGTACTTC. The V gene is TRBV28, the J gene TRBJ2-7; 7 nucleotides match TRBD1. Trimming took 5 bases from V and 0 from J; bases not matched to a gene: 10. The CDR3 runs 16 residues. CDR1 and CDR2 (germline): MDHEN, SYDVKM.

J is TRBJ1-1 and V is TRBV19, with unresolved D. V lost 9 bases, J lost 5 bases, and 16 bases lay in between. Germline CDR1 and CDR2: LNHDA and SQIVND (reference sequence). The CDR3 totals 13 residues. CDR3 residues: CASGVSTRTEAFF. CDR3 DNA sequence: TGTGCCAGCGGTGTCTCCACCAGGACTGAAGCTTTCTTT.

The CDR3, as DNA: TGTGCCAGCAGTGAAGCAGGGGGCGCCACCCAGTACTTC. Protein product: CASSEAGGATQYF. The chain links TRBV2 to TRBJ2-5; 7 bases line up with TRBD1. V trimming: 0 bases; J trimming: 8 bases; junction bases outside the gene matches: 3. The CDR3 extends over 13 amino acids. Germline CDR1 and CDR2: SNHLY and FYNNEI.

In this sample, this clone turned up once. This chain links TRBV5-1 with TRBJ2-5; 13 bases map to TRBD2. The CDR3 extends over 17 amino acids. CDR1 is SGHRS, CDR2 YFSETQ, per germline. After removal of 4 bases from V and 2 bases from J, the junction contained 8 bases not matched to a gene. The CDR3 spells CASSPGTSGKKQETQYF. The CDR3 DNA sequence: TGCGCCAGCAGCCCCGGGACTAGCGGGAAAAAACAAGAGACCCAGTACTTC.

This chain uses TRBV10-3 with TRBJ1-6, with TRBD1 as a possible D gene (6 bases). Germline loops: CDR1 ENHRY, CDR2 SYGVKD. V was pared by 0 bases and J by 5 bases, with 8 bases between. The CDR3 spans 15 residues. CDR3 bases: TGTGCCATCAGTGAGTCAGGACAGAATAATTCACCCCTCCACTTT. Translating gives CAISESGQNNSPLHF.

The chain couples TRBV4-2 to TRBJ1-6; D is ambiguous. CDR1 and CDR2 from the germline V gene are LGHNA and YNFKEQ. V dropped 1 base and J dropped 6 bases, with 10 bases sitting between them. The CDR3 consists of 15 residues. The DNA of the CDR3 is TGTGCCAGCAGCCAAGCGGAGTATAGTAATTCACCCCTCCACTTT. This gives the protein CASSQAEYSNSPLHF.

This chain connects TRBV28 to TRBJ2-7; D tentatively fits TRBD1 or TRBD2 (6 bases each). Germline V gene lookup returns CDR1 MDHEN and CDR2 SYDVKM. The CDR3 covers 16 residues. V was cut by 6 bases and J by 0 bases, with 18 bases left in between. CDR3 coding DNA: TGTGCCAGCAGCTCTAGGTCCGGGGGCCTCTCCTACGAGCAGTACTTC. Translation gives CASSSRSGGLSYEQYF. The whole variable domain, remainder taken from reference TRBV28 and TRBJ2-7, is DVKVTQSSRYLVKRTGEKVFLECVQDMDHENMFWYRQDPGLGLRLIYFSYDVKMKEKGDIPEGYSVSREKKERFSLILESASTNQTSMYLCASSSRSGGLSYEQYFGPGTRLTVT.

The chain uses TRBV5-8 and TRBJ1-1; D may be TRBD1 (5 bases). Trimming took off 1 base at V and 0 bases at J, with 7 bases between the two ends. There are 14 residues in the CDR3. From germline, CDR1 is SGHTS and CDR2 YDEGEE. Here the CDR3 reads CASSLSGLNTEAFF. The CDR3 nucleotides read TGTGCCAGCAGCTTGTCAGGGCTGAACACTGAAGCTTTCTTT.

This clone occurred once. In DNA form, the CDR3 reads TGTGCCAGCAGTTTATATCGGCCGACGAATGAAAAACTGTTTTTT. Translating gives CASSLYRPTNEKLFF. The rearrangement links TRBV28 to TRBJ1-4; no clear D. This CDR3 region has 15 residues. The germline gives CDR1 MDHEN, CDR2 SYDVKM. The V and J ends lost 1 base and 5 bases respectively, with 11 bases between them.

The chain has TRBV4-2 and TRBJ2-5, with 9 bases aligning to TRBD2. V lost 1 base and J lost 4; bases outside the gene matches: 4. This CDR3 comprises 15 residues. Looked up from germline, CDR1 is LGHNA and CDR2 is YNFKEQ. The CDR3 region is CASSQGTSERETQYF. The CDR3 nucleotides read TGTGCCAGCAGCCAAGGGACTAGCGAACGAGAGACCCAGTACTTC.

The rearrangement joins TRBV24-1 to TRBJ1-2; 8 bases match TRBD1. In germline, CDR1 is KGHDR, CDR2 SFDVKD. V shed 4 bases, J shed 0 bases, and the junction held 6 bases outside the gene matches. The CDR3 length is 16 residues. The CDR3 here is CATSDPDRGTNYGYTF. The CDR3 DNA sequence: TGTGCCACCAGTGACCCTGACAGGGGCACTAACTATGGCTACACCTTC.

V usage is TRBV11-2 and J usage is TRBJ2-7; 10 bases map to TRBD1. The ends lost 1 base at V and 6 bases at J; junction bases unmatched: 3. Germline lookup yields CDR1 SGHAT and CDR2 FQNNGV. The CDR3 runs to 14 residues. In nucleotides, the CDR3 is TGTGCCAGCAGCTTAGGGACAGGGGGACGCGAGCAGTACTTC. Its protein product is CASSLGTGGREQYF.

This rearrangement joins TRBV23-1 to TRBJ2-7; TRBD2 is a possible D gene (7 bases). TRBV23-1 is an ORF for which the function is uncertain. V gave up 3 bases and J gave up 5 bases, with 14 bases separating them. The CDR3 runs 14 residues. CDR3 in amino acids: CASSHWGGYHEQYF. CDR3 DNA sequence: TGCGCCAGCAGTCACTGGGGGGGCTACCACGAGCAGTACTTC.

This clone was recorded only once. The genes are TRBV6-5 and TRBJ2-7; TRBD1 matches 10 bases. Germline CDR1 and CDR2: MNHEY and SVGAGI. The CDR3 is 14 residues long. V trimming: 9 bases; J trimming: 1 base; junction bases outside the gene matches: 6. The CDR3 protein is CASIGDRGSYEQYF. Here the CDR3 DNA reads TGTGCCAGTATAGGGGACAGGGGTTCCTACGAGCAGTACTTC.

This clone was counted ten times or more. V is TRBV10-1 and J is TRBJ2-1; no clear D gene. V was shortened by 6 bases and J by 4 bases, with 16 bases between the two germline ends. The germline V gene encodes CDR1 WNHNN and CDR2 SYGVQD (reference sequence). The CDR3 is made up of 15 amino acids. CDR3 DNA sequence: TGCGCCAGCAGGTACAGATCCCCCTATTACAATGAGCAGTTCTTC. It encodes CASRYRSPYYNEQFF.

The V gene is TRBV6-4, the J gene TRBJ2-2, with a tentative D call TRBD2 (5 bases). The germline CDR1 and CDR2 sequences are MRHNA and SNTAGT. The CDR3 extends over 15 amino acids. V was trimmed by 2 bases and J by 5 bases, leaving 12 bases between them. This CDR3 is CASSDIATGTGELFF. The CDR3 bases are TGTGCCAGCAGTGACATAGCAACGGGGACCGGGGAGCTGTTTTTT.

The chain employs TRBV5-4 and TRBJ1-2; no clear D gene. The V gene lost 5 bases and the J gene lost 3 bases, with 14 bases spanning the gap. CDR3 size: 14 residues. In germline, CDR1 is SGHNT, CDR2 YYREEE (reference sequence). CDR3 sequence: CASRWGRSDYGYTF. DNA for the CDR3: TGTGCCAGCAGGTGGGGTCGAAGCGACTATGGCTACACCTTC.

The rearrangement links TRBV19 to TRBJ2-1; D might be TRBD1 (5 bases). The CDR3 covers 16 residues. V gave up 3 bases and J gave up 1 base, with 13 bases separating them. The V gene's germline CDR1 is LNHDA and CDR2 SQIVND (reference sequence). The CDR3 DNA sequence: TGTGCCAGTAGTATCCAAGACAGTCGTTCCTACAATGAGCAGTTCTTC. Amino acid sequence: CASSIQDSRSYNEQFF.

The chain is built from TRBV5-5 and TRBJ2-5; a possible D gene is TRBD1 (6 bases). The germline gives CDR1 SGHKS, CDR2 YYEKEE (reference sequence). V was shortened by 0 bases and J by 4 bases, with 13 bases between the two germline ends. The CDR3 spans 15 residues. For the CDR3, the DNA is TGTGCCAGCAGCTTGGAGGGGGTGGGACGAGAGACCCAGTACTTC. Translation: CASSLEGVGRETQYF.

The chain carries TRBV7-2 and TRBJ2-1; 10 nucleotides line up with TRBD2. Germline CDR1 SGHTA, CDR2 FQGNSA. This CDR3 is built from 15 residues. Unmatched junction bases numbered 1, after V lost 0 bases and J lost 5 bases. CDR3 nucleotide sequence: TGTGCCAGCAGCTTAGCTAGCGGGGGGCACAATGAGCAGTTCTTC. As protein: CASSLASGGHNEQFF. The entire variable domain, with the rest obtained from reference TRBV7-2 and TRBJ2-1, is as follows: GAGVSQSPSNKVTEKGKDVELRCDPISGHTALYWYRQSLGQGLEFLIYFQGNSAPDKSGLPSDRFSAERTGGSVSTLTIQRTQQEDSAVYLCASSLASGGHNEQFFGPGTRLTVL.

A note on this clone: The same CDR3 is also encoded by other DNA sequences in this sample. This rearrangement joins TRBV7-2 to TRBJ2-7; D may correspond to TRBD1 or TRBD2 (5 bases each). The CDR3 contains 14 residues. Trimming shortened V by 5 bases and J by 4 bases, and 15 bases separated the two germline ends. Germline V CDR1 and CDR2: SGHTA, FQGNSA. CDR3 sequence reads: CASSLAGTVYEQYF. DNA for the CDR3: TGTGCCAGCAGCCTCGCCGGGACGGTATACGAGCAGTACTTC.

This clone was seen just once. V is TRBV3-1 (or the pseudogene TRBV3-2) and J is TRBJ1-1; 7 bases are shared with TRBD1. V was clipped by 4 bases and J by 5 bases; unmatched bases: 13. The germline V gene has CDR1 LGHDT and CDR2 YNNKEL (reference sequence). The CDR3 is 16 residues long. The DNA of the CDR3 is TGTGCCAGCAGCCGACGGGGCTGGGAGGGGGCGACTGAAGCTTTCTTT. It translates to CASSRRGWEGATEAFF.

This clone was detected once. The chain employs TRBV28 and TRBJ1-1, with D perhaps TRBD1 (6 bases). The V end lost 3 bases, the J end lost 7 bases, and 18 bases lay between the germline ends. This CDR3 contains 15 residues. CDR1 and CDR2 from the germline V gene are MDHEN and SYDVKM. The CDR3 is CASSFDGGGAYEAFF. DNA for the CDR3: TGTGCCAGCAGTTTTGACGGAGGGGGTGCGTATGAAGCTTTCTTT. Complete variable domain (other parts from reference TRBV28 and TRBJ1-1): DVKVTQSSRYLVKRTGEKVFLECVQDMDHENMFWYRQDPGLGLRLIYFSYDVKMKEKGDIPEGYSVSREKKERFSLILESASTNQTSMYLCASSFDGGGAYEAFFGQGTRLTVV.

This rearrangement joins TRBV5-4 to TRBJ2-1; 11 nucleotides match TRBD1. Germline lookup yields CDR1 SGHNT and CDR2 YYREEE (reference sequence). V gave up 4 bases and J gave up 7 bases; unmatched junction bases: 7. The CDR3 covers 15 residues. CDR3 sequence: CASSPEGTGGNEQFF. CDR3 bases: TGTGCCAGCAGCCCCGAGGGGACAGGGGGTAATGAGCAGTTCTTC.